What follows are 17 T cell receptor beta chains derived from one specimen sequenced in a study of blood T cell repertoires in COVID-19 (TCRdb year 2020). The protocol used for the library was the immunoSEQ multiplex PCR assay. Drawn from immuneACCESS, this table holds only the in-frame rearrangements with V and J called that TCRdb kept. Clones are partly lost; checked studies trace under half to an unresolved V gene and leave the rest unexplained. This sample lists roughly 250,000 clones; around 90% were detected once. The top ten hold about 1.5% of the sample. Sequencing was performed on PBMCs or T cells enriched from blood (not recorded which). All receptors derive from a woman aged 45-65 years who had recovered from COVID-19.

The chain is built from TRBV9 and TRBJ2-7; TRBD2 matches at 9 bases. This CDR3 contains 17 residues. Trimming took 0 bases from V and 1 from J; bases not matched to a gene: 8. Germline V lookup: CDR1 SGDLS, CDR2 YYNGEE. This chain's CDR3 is CASSVGLASGTSYEQYF. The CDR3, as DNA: TGTGCCAGCAGCGTAGGTTTAGCTAGCGGGACTTCCTACGAGCAGTACTTC. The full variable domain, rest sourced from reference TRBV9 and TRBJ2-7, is DSGVTQTPKHLITATGQRVTLRCSPRSGDLSVYWYQQSLDQGLQFLIQYYNGEERAKGNILERFSAQQFPDLHSELNLSSLELGDSALYFCASSVGLASGTSYEQYFGPGTRLTVT.

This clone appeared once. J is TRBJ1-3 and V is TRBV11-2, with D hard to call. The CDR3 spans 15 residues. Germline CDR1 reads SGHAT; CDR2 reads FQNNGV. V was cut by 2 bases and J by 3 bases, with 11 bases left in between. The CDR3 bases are TGTGCCAGCAGCTTATCCGGGATGAGTGGAAACACCATATATTTT. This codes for CASSLSGMSGNTIYF.

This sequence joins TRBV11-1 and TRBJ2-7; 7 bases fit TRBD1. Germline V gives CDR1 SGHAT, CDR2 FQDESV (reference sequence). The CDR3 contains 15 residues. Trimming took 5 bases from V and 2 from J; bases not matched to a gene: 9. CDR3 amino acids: CASSVDRVGTYEQYF. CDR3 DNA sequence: TGTGCCAGCAGCGTAGACAGGGTTGGGACCTACGAGCAGTACTTC.

The CDR3 here is CAWSLGSGNSYEQYF. CDR3 in DNA: TGTGCCTGGAGCTTGGGGTCCGGGAACTCCTACGAGCAGTACTTC. V gene TRBV30 combines with J gene TRBJ2-7; D is perhaps TRBD2 (5 bases). The germline V gene encodes CDR1 GTSNPN and CDR2 SVGIG (reference sequence). This CDR3 region has 15 residues. Trimming cost V 3 bases and J 0 bases, with 15 bases left between them.

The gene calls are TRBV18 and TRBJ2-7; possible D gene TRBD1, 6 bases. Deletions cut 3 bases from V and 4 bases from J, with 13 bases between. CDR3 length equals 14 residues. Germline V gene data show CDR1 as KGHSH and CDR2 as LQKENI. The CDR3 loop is CASSPEGRGYEQYF. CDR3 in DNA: TGTGCCAGCTCACCCGAAGGCAGGGGTTACGAGCAGTACTTC.

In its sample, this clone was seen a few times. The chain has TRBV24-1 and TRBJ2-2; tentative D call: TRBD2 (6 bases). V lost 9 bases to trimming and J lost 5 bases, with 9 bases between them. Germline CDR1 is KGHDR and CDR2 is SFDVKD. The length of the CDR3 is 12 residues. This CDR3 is CATDAGTGELFF. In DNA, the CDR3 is TGTGCCACCGACGCGGGGACCGGGGAGCTGTTTTTT.

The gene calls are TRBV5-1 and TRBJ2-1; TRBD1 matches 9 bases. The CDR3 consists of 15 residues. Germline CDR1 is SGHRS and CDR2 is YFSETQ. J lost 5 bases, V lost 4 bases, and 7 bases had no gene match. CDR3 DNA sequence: TGCGCCAGCAGCCCGGACAGGGGCATCCACAATGAGCAGTTCTTC. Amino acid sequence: CASSPDRGIHNEQFF.

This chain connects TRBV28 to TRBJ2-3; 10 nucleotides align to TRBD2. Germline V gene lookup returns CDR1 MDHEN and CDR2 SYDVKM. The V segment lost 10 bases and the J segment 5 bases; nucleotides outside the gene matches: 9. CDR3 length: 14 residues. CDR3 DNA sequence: TGTGCCATCGGTAGCCTAGCGGGAGTAGATACGCAGTATTTT. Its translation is CAIGSLAGVDTQYF.

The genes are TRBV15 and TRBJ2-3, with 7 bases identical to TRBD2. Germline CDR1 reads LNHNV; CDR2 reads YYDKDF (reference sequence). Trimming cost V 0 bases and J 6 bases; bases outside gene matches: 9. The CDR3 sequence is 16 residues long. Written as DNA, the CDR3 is TGTGCCACCAGCAGAGATTTTCCGGGAGGAATGGATACGCAGTATTTT. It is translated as CATSRDFPGGMDTQYF.

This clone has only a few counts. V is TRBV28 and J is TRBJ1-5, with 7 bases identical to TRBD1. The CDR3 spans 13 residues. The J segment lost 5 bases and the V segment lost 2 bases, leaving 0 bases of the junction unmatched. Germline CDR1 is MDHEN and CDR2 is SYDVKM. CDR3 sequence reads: CASSLDRDQPQHF. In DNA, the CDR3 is TGTGCCAGCAGTTTAGACAGGGATCAGCCCCAGCATTTT.

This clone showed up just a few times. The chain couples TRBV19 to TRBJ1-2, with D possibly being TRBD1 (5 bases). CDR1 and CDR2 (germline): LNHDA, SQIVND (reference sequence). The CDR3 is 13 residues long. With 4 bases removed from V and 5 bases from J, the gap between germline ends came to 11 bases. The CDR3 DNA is TGTGCCAGTAGTACGACAGCTTCTTATGGCTACACCTTC. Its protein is CASSTTASYGYTF.

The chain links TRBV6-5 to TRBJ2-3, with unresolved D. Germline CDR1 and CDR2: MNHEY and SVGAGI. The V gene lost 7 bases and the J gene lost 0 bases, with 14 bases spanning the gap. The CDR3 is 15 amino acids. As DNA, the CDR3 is TGTGCCAGCACCCGCGACCCCGGGAGCACAGATACGCAGTATTTT. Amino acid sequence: CASTRDPGSTDTQYF.

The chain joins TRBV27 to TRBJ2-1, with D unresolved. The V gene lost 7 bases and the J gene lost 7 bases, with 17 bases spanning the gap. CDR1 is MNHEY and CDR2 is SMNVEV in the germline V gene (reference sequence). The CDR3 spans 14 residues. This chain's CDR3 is CASTPFGARNEQFF. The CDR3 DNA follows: TGTGCCAGCACCCCCTTTGGAGCCAGAAATGAGCAGTTCTTC.

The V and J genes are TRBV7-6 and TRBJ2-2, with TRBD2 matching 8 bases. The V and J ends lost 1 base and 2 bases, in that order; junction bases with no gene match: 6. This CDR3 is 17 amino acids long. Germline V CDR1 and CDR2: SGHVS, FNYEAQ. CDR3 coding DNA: TGTGCCAGCAGCTTAGGTGCGGGAGGCCCTAACACCGGGGAGCTGTTTTTT. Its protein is CASSLGAGGPNTGELFF. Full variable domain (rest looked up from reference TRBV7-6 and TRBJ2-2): GAGVSQSPRYKVTKRGQDVALRCDPISGHVSLYWYRQALGQGPEFLTYFNYEAQQDKSGLPNDRFSAERPEGSISTLTIQRTEQRDSAMYRCASSLGAGGPNTGELFFGEGSRLTVL.

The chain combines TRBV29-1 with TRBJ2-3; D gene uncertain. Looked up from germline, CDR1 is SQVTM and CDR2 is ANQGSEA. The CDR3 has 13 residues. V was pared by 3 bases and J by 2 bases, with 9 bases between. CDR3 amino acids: CSVESRLTDTQYF. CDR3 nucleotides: TGCAGCGTTGAGTCTAGGCTCACAGATACGCAGTATTTT.

The CDR3 bases are TGTGCCAGCAGCCCGACCGGGGGATCCTACGAGCAGTACTTC. It translates to CASSPTGGSYEQYF. The chain recombines TRBV7-3 with TRBJ2-7, with D perhaps TRBD2 (6 bases). The CDR3 covers 14 residues. The germline V and J ends were trimmed by 5 bases and 1 base, with 12 bases remaining between them. Germline lookup yields CDR1 SGHTA and CDR2 FQGTGA.

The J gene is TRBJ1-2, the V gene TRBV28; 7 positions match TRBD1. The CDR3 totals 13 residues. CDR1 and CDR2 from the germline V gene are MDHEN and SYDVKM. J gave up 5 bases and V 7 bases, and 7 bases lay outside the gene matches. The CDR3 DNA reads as TGTGCCAGCATTCCCCCAGGGGGGTATGGCTACACCTTC. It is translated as CASIPPGGYGYTF.